One and the same sample provided the 2 T cell receptor beta chains below, sequenced in a study of beta chain features in type 1 diabetes (dated by TCRdb to 2017 to 2018). Libraries were made using the immunoSEQ multiplex PCR assay. The entire amount of isolated RNA was reverse transcribed using the High Capacity cDNA Reverse Transcription Kit, so the sequenced TCRB transcripts were expressed ones. As stored in TCRdb, this immuneACCESS dataset retains in-frame rearrangements with V and J assigned. A fraction of the clones does not appear; measured against another copy, unresolved V genes explain less than half of the discrepancy, and the remainder lacks a known reason. This sample comprises roughly 370,000 clones, about 15% of them detected only once. About 0.034% of the sample is held by the ten biggest clonotypes. Material: naive CD4+ T cells from blood. In light of the paper, this sample's cell subset or site label describes: true naive CD4+ T cells. The origin of the receptors is a man aged 30 to 39 in good health.

The J gene is TRBJ2-5, the V gene TRBV5-1, with TRBD1 identical over 8 bases. Germline-derived CDR1 and CDR2 are SGHRS and YFSETQ. The CDR3 length is 13 residues. V lost 2 bases to trimming and J lost 4 bases; unmatched junction nucleotides: 1. DNA of the CDR3: TGCGCCAGCAGCTTCGGGACAGGAGAGACCCAGTACTTC. This gives the protein CASSFGTGETQYF.

This clone was recorded once. This chain uses TRBV18 with TRBJ2-5; no definite D call. The CDR3 covers 13 residues. Germline V CDR1 and CDR2: KGHSH, LQKENI. Trimming pared 2 bases from V and 5 bases from J, leaving 9 bases between. The CDR3 DNA reads TGTGCCAGCTCACCAAGCCTATGGGAGACCCAGTACTTC. Amino acid sequence: CASSPSLWETQYF.